This TCR beta chain was obtained from a study of beta chain features in type 1 diabetes. Study results and limitations: Patients with Type 1 diabetes showed moderately but significantly shorter TCRB CDR3s in all four CD4+ subsets.

Reverse transcribing all isolated RNA meant expressed TCRB transcripts were sequenced. Method: immunoSEQ multiplex PCR; TCRdb's copy keeps in-frame clones and lacks some. The repertoire holds some 170,000 clones, with approximately 62% as singletons. This CDR3 contains 14 residues. CDR1 LNHNV and CDR2 YYDKDF come from the germline V gene (reference sequence). V was pared by 0 bases and J by 4 bases, with 10 bases between. Only a few counts were recorded for this clone. Its cognate antigen is unknown. The specimen sequenced was naive CD4+ T cells from blood. The receptor was isolated from a young man with type 1 diabetes. The chain uses TRBV15 and TRBJ2-7; TRBD1 is a possible D gene (6 bases). This chain's CDR3 is CATSRDLGQYEQYF. CDR3 DNA: TGTGCCACCAGCAGAGATTTGGGACAATACGAGCAGTACTTC.